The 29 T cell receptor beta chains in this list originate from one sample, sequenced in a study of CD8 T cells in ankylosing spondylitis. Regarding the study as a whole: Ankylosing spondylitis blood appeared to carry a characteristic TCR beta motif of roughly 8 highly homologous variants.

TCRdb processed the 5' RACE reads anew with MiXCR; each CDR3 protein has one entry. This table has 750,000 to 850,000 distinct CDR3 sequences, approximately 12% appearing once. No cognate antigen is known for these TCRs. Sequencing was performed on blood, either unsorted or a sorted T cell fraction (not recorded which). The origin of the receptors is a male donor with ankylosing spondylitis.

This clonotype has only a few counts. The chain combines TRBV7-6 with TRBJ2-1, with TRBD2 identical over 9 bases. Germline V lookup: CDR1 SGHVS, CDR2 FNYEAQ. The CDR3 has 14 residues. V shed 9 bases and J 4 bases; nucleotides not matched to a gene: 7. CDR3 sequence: CASVSGGPYNEQFF. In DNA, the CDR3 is TGTGCCAGTGTTAGCGGGGGCCCTTACAATGAGCAGTTCTTC.

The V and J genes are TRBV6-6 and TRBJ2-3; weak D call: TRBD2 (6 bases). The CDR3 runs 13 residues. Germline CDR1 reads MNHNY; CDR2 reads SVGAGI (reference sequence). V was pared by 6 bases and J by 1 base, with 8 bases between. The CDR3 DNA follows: TGTGCCAGCAGGCGGGGACGCACAGATACGCAGTATTTT. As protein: CASRRGRTDTQYF.

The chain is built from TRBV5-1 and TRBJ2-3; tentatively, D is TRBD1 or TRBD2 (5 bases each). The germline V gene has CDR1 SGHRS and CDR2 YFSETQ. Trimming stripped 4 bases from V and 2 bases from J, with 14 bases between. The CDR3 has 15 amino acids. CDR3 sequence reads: CASSNSGTLTDTQYF. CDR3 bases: TGCGCCAGCAGCAATTCCGGGACCCTCACAGATACGCAGTATTTT.

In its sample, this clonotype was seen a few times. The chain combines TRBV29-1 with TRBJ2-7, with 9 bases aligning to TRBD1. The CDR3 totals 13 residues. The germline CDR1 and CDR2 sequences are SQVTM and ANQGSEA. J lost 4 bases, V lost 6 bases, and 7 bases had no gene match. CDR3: CSVTGGAGYEQYF. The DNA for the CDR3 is TGCAGCGTAACAGGGGGCGCGGGTTACGAGCAGTACTTC.

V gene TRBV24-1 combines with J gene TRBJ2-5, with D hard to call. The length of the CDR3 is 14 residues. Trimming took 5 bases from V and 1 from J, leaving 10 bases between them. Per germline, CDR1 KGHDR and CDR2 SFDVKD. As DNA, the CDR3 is TGTGCCACCAGTGTCTCGGGCCGCCAAGAGACCCAGTACTTC. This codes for CATSVSGRQETQYF.

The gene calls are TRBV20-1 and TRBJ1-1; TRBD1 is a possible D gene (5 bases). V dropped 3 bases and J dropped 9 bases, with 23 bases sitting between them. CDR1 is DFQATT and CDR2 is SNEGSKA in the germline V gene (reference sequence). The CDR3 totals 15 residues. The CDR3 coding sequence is TGCAGTGCTAGGTACACCCGGGGAGCAGGGCCCCAAGCTTTCTTT. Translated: CSARYTRGAGPQAFF.

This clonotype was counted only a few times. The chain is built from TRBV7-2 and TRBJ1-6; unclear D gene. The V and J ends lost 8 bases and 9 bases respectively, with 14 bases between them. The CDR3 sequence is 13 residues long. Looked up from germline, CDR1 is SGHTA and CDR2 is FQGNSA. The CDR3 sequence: CASAVRAFSPLHF. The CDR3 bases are TGTGCCAGCGCGGTTCGGGCCTTTTCACCCCTCCACTTT.

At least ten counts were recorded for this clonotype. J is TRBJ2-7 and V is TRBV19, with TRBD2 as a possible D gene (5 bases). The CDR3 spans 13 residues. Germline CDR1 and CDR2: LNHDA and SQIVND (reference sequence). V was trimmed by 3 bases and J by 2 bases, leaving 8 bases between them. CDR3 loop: CASSMTGTYEQYF. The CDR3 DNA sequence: TGTGCCAGTAGTATGACGGGAACCTACGAGCAGTACTTC.

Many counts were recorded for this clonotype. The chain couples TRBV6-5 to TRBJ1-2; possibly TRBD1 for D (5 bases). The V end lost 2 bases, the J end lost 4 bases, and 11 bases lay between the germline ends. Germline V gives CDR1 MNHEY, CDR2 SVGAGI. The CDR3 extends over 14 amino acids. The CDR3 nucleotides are TGTGCCAGCAGTTACACGGGGGGTAGCTATGGCTACACCTTC. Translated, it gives CASSYTGGSYGYTF.

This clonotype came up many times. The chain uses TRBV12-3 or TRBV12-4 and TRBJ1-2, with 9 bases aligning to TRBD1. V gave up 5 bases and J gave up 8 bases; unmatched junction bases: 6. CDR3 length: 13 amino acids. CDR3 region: CASSPGQGLGYTF. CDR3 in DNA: TGTGCCAGCAGTCCGGGACAGGGTCTAGGCTACACCTTC.

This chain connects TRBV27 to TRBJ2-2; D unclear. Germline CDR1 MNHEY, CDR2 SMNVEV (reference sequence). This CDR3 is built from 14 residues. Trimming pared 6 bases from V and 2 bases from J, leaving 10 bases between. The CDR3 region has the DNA TGTGCCAGCAGGGTGAACCGAAACACCGGGGAGCTGTTTTTT. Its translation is CASRVNRNTGELFF.

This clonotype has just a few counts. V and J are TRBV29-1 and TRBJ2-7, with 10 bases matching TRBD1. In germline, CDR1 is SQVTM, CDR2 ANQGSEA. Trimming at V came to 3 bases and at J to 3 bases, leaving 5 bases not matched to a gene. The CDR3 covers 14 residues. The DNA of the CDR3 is TGCAGCGTTGAGAGGGACAGGGGAAGCTACGAGCAGTACTTC. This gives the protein CSVERDRGSYEQYF.

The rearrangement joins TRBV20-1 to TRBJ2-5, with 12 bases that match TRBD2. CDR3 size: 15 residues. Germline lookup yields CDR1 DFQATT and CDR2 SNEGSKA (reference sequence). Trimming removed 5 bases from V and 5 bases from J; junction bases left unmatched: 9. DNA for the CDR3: TGCAGTGCTCGAAGGACTAGCGGGGAGAGGGAGACCCAGTACTTC. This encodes CSARRTSGERETQYF.

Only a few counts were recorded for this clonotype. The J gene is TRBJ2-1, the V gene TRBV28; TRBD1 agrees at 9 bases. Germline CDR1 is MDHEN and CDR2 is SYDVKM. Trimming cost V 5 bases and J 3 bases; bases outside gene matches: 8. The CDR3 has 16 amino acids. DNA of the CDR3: TGTGCCAGCAGTAGTACCGGGACAGGGAACTACAATGAGCAGTTCTTC. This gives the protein CASSSTGTGNYNEQFF.

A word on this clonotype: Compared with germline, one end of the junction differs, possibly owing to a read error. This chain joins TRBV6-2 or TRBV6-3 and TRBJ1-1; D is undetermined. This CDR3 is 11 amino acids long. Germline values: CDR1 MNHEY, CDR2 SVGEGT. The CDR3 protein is CVSSYRDEAFF. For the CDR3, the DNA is TGTGTCAGCAGTTATCGGGATGAAGCTTTCTTT.

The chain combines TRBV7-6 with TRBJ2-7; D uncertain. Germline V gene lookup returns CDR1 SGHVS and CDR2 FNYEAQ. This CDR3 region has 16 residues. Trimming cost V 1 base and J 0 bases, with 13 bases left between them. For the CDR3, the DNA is TGTGCCAGCAGCTTAGGCGTCTACACCAACTCCTACGAGCAGTACTTC. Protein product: CASSLGVYTNSYEQYF.

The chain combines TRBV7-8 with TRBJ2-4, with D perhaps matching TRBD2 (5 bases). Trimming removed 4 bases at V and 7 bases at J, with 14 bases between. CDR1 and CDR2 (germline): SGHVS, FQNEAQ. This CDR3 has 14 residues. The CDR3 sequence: CASSWVASGNIQYF. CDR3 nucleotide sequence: TGTGCCAGCAGCTGGGTCGCCTCGGGGAACATTCAGTACTTC.

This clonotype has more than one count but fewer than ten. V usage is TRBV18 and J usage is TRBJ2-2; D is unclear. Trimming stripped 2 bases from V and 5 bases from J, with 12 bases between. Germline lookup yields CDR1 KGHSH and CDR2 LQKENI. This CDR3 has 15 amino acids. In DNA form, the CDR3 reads TGTGCCAGCTCACCAGGGTTTCGTCGGACCGGGGAGCTGTTTTTT. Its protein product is CASSPGFRRTGELFF.

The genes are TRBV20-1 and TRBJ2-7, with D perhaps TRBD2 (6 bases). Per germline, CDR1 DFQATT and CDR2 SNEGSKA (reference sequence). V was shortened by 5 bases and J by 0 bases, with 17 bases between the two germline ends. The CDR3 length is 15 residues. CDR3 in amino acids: CSAPRPSADSYEQYF. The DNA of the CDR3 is TGCAGTGCTCCGAGGCCTAGCGCCGACTCCTACGAGCAGTACTTC.

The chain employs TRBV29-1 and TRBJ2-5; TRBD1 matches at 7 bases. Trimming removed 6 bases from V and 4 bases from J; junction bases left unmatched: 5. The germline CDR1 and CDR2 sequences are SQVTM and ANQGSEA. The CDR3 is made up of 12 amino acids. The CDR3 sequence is CSVDRVRETQYF. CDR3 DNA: TGCAGCGTAGACAGGGTCCGAGAGACCCAGTACTTC.

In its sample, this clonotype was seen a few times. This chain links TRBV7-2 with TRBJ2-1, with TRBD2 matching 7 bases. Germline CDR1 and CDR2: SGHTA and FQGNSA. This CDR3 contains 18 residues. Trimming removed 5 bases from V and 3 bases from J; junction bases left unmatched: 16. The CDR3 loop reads CASSLAAGELGGYNEQFF. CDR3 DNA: TGTGCCAGCAGCCTCGCGGCGGGAGAACTCGGGGGCTACAATGAGCAGTTCTTC.

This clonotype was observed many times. The CDR3, as DNA: TGCGCCAGCAGGGGGGAGTTGGGCACTGAAGCTTTCTTT. Its translation: CASRGELGTEAFF. The chain couples TRBV5-1 to TRBJ1-1; weak D call: TRBD1 (5 bases). The CDR3 covers 13 residues. Germline V lookup: CDR1 SGHRS, CDR2 YFSETQ. The V end lost 5 bases, the J end lost 4 bases, and 12 bases lay between the germline ends. The full variable domain, in which reference TRBV5-1 and TRBJ1-1 provide the parts outside the CDR3, is KAGVTQTPRYLIKTRGQQVTLSCSPISGHRSVSWYQQTPGQGLQFLFEYFSETQRNKGNFPGRFSGRQFSNSRSEMNVSTLELGDSALYLCASRGELGTEAFFGQGTRLTVV.

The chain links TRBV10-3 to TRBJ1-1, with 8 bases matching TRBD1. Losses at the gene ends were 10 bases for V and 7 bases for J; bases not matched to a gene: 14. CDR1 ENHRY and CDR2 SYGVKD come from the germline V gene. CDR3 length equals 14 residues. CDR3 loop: CATRGDRSIFEAFF. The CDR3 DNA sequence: TGTGCCACCCGAGGGGACAGGTCGATATTTGAAGCTTTCTTT.

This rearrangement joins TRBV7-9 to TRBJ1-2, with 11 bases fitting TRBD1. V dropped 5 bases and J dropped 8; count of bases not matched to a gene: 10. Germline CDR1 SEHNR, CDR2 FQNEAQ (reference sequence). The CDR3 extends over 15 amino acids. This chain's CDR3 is CASSNRPGQGVGYTF. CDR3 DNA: TGTGCCAGCAGCAATAGGCCGGGACAGGGGGTCGGCTACACCTTC.

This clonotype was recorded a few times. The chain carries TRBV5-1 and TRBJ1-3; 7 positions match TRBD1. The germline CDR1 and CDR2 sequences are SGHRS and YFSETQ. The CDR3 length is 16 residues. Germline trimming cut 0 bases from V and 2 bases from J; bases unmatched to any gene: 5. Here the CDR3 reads CASSLEAGGTGNTIYF. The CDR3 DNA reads TGCGCCAGCAGCTTGGAGGCAGGGGGAACTGGAAACACCATATATTTT.

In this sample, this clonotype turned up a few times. CDR3 nucleotide sequence: TGTGCCTGGACAGGGAACACCGGGGAGCTGTTTTTT. Translating it yields CAWTGNTGELFF. This chain links TRBV30 with TRBJ2-2; D remains ambiguous. Germline V gene sequence: CDR1 GTSNPN, CDR2 SVGIG (reference sequence). This CDR3 spans 12 amino acids. V was cut by 4 bases and J by 1 base, with 4 bases left in between. Together with reference TRBV30 and TRBJ2-2, the CDR3 gives the full variable domain: SQTIHQWPATLVQPVGSPLSLECTVEGTSNPNLYWYRQAAGRGLQLLFYSVGIGQISSEVPQNLSASRPQDRQFILSSKKLLLSDSGFYLCAWTGNTGELFFGEGSRLTVL.

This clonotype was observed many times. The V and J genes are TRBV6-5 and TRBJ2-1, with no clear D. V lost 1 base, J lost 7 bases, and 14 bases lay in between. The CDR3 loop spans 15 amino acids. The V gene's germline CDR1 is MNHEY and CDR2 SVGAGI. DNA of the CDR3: TGTGCCAGCAGTTACTTATTCTCTTTCGGTAATGAGCAGTTCTTC. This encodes CASSYLFSFGNEQFF.

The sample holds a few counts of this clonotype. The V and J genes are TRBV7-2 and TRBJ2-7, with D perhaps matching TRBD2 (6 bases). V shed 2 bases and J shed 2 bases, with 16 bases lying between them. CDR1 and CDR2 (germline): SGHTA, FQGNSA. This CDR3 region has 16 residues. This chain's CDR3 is CASSLSRAGSPYEQYF. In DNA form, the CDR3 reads TGTGCCAGCAGCTTATCCAGGGCGGGGTCCCCCTACGAGCAGTACTTC.

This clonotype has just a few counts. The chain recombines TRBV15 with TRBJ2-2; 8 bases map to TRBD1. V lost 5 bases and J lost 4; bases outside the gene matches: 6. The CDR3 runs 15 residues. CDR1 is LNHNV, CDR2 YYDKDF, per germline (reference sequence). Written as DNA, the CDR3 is TGTGCCACCAGCCGAAGGACAGGGCTCACCGGGGAGCTGTTTTTT. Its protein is CATSRRTGLTGELFF.